This T cell receptor (beta chain) was captured in a study of early T cells in non-severe SARS-CoV-2 infection. General study results and limits: Anti-spike CD8 responses were favored in VDJdb matching, and private and CD4 specificities were missed.

CDR3 size: 17 residues. CDR1 KGHSH and CDR2 LQKENI come from the germline V gene. Deletions cut 2 bases from V and 0 bases from J, with 16 bases between. Attachment of unique molecular identifiers was made to individual cDNA molecules. TCRdb processed the 5' RACE reads anew with MiXCR; each CDR3 protein has one entry. Of 40,000 to 60,000 distinct CDR3 sequences in the sample, 6% to 8% are singletons; the top ten hold 5% to 6.5%. This clonotype was picked up a small number of times. The antigen is not known. The J gene is TRBJ1-1, the V gene TRBV18, with D unclear. The clonotype comes from an adult who was a healthcare worker with PCR-confirmed SARS-CoV-2 infection or an uninfected control (not recorded which). Sequenced material: whole blood. The CDR3 here is CASSPWVLAEMNTEAFF. The CDR3 nucleotides read TGTGCCAGCTCACCATGGGTACTGGCGGAAATGAACACTGAAGCTTTCTTT.